What follows is one TCR beta chain and its context. Its antigen remains unknown. Patients counted as stable if ophthalmopathy did not develop within 18 months. The data were taken from a study of T cells in Graves' hyperthyroidism and ophthalmopathy. It was RNA transcripts that yielded the amplified TCR beta CDR3 regions. First-round RT-PCR targeting the TCR CDR3 was performed with the HTBI primer set. TCRdb re-called the multiplex PCR reads through MiXCR, storing one row per CDR3 protein. The repertoire holds hundreds of thousands of distinct CDR3 sequences, with 11% to 15% as singletons. Study-wide results and caveats: With a median lead of around 6.7 months before onset, the model predicted ophthalmopathy. Most expanded thyroid clonotypes above 0.001 also appeared in blood.

The TCR was taken from a woman between 18 and 30 years old with Graves' hyperthyroidism. The sequenced sample was blood.

The CDR3 loop reads CASSASLAGGGEQYF. DNA of the CDR3: TGTGCCAGTAGCGCCTCGCTAGCGGGAGGGGGTGAGCAGTACTTC. The chain has TRBV19 and TRBJ2-7; TRBD2 matches 12 bases. The CDR3 is made up of 15 amino acids. Unmatched junction bases numbered 10, after V lost 6 bases and J lost 7 bases. Per the germline V gene, CDR1 is LNHDA and CDR2 is SQIVND (reference sequence).